A single sample gave rise to the 29 T cell receptor beta chains below, sequenced in a study of CD8+CD57+ T cells in acquired aplastic anemia. It was genomic DNA that served as the template for profiling TCR beta VDJ and CDR3. TCRdb re-called the reads with MiXCR, one entry per CDR3 protein. Here the sample spans around 400,000 distinct CDR3 sequences, 60% to 80% being singletons. The material sequenced was sorted CD4+, CD8+, or CD8+CD57+ T cells (not recorded which) from PBMCs. Receptors originate from a human donor in good health, serving as a control.

The CDR3 bases are TGTGCCAGCTCCAATTTGAGGGCTAGCGGGGGAGAGACCCAGTACTTC. Residues: CASSNLRASGGETQYF. The genes are TRBV18 and TRBJ2-5, with 10 nucleotides matching TRBD2. With V trimmed by 6 bases and J by 4 bases, 11 bases remained unmatched. This CDR3 is built from 16 residues. Per germline, CDR1 KGHSH and CDR2 LQKENI. Complete variable domain (other parts from reference TRBV18 and TRBJ2-5): NAGVMQNPRHLVRRRGQEARLRCSPMKGHSHVYWYRQLPEEGLKFMVYLQKENIIDESGMPKERFSAEFPKEGPSILRIQQVVRGDSAAYFCASSNLRASGGETQYFGPGTRLLVL.

This clonotype was seen ten or more times. DNA for the CDR3: TGTGCCAGCAGGATGGACAGGGGGCGCAACGAGCAGTACTTC. It codes for CASRMDRGRNEQYF. The chain links TRBV6-1 to TRBJ2-7, with TRBD1 identical over 11 bases. Germline V CDR1 and CDR2: MNHNS, SASEGT. The CDR3 is made up of 14 amino acids. Unmatched junction bases numbered 6, after V lost 6 bases and J lost 5 bases.

The rearrangement joins TRBV12-3 or TRBV12-4 to TRBJ1-6; TRBD1 might be the D (6 bases). V lost 6 bases, J lost 7 bases, and 10 bases lay in between. This CDR3 is built from 13 residues. The CDR3 DNA reads as TGTGCCAGCAGAGGACAGCTAAATTCACCCCTCCACTTT. Its protein is CASRGQLNSPLHF.

The V call is TRBV7-3, the J call TRBJ2-5, with D perhaps matching TRBD1 or TRBD2 (5 bases each). V lost 6 bases, J lost 11 bases, and 22 bases lay in between. This CDR3 comprises 14 residues. Germline CDR1 and CDR2: SGHTA and FQGTGA. This CDR3 reads CASRPGRGTDTQYF. In nucleotides, the CDR3 is TGTGCCAGCAGGCCGGGACGCGGCACAGATACGCAGTACTTC.

J is TRBJ2-7 and V is TRBV20-1; 7 positions agree with TRBD1. The CDR3 runs 16 residues. Unmatched junction bases numbered 17, after V lost 6 bases and J lost 3 bases. From germline, CDR1 is DFQATT and CDR2 SNEGSKA (reference sequence). CDR3 loop: CSAHDGQVAGNYEQYF. The CDR3 DNA sequence: TGCAGTGCCCACGACGGACAGGTGGCAGGGAACTACGAGCAGTACTTC.

In nucleotides, the CDR3 is TGCAGTGCTAGTGGGGGACTAGCGGCGTCGGGGGAGCAGTACTTC. This encodes CSASGGLAASGEQYF. The chain joins TRBV20-1 to TRBJ2-7; 11 nucleotides line up with TRBD2. Per germline, CDR1 DFQATT and CDR2 SNEGSKA (reference sequence). J lost 7 bases, V lost 3 bases, and 11 bases had no gene match. The CDR3 sequence is 15 residues long.

This rearrangement joins TRBV2 to TRBJ2-3; D gene uncertain. This CDR3 has 12 amino acids. V lost 4 bases and J lost 5, with 7 bases in between. CDR1 and CDR2 from the germline V gene are SNHLY and FYNNEI. The CDR3 reads CASSGLGDTQYF. The CDR3 nucleotides read TGTGCCAGCAGTGGGCTGGGAGATACGCAGTATTTT.

The rearrangement joins TRBV19 to TRBJ2-7, with D unclear. This CDR3 contains 13 residues. Germline CDR1 is LNHDA and CDR2 is SQIVND (reference sequence). The CDR3, as DNA: TGTCCCTGCAGCGTCTACCGGAACTACGAGCAGTACTTC. Translating gives CPCSVYRNYEQYF.

For this clonotype: At one end the junction does not follow the germline gene, possibly because of a read error. CDR3 coding DNA: TGTGCCAGCAGCGGAACGAGGCTCGGGAATTCACCCCCCTTC. Translated, it gives CASSGTRLGNSPPF. The V call is TRBV9, the J call TRBJ1-2; D gene unclear. The CDR3 loop spans 14 amino acids. Germline V gene data show CDR1 as SGDLS and CDR2 as YYNGEE. The full variable domain, with the rest looked up from reference TRBV9 and TRBJ1-2, is DSGVTQTPKHLITATGQRVTLRCSPRSGDLSVYWYQQSLDQGLQFLIQYYNGEERAKGNILERFSAQQFPDLHSELNLSSLELGDSALYFCASSGTRLGNSPPFGSGTRLTVV.

The chain uses TRBV15 and TRBJ1-1, with D hard to call. CDR1 is LNHNV, CDR2 YYDKDF, per germline (reference sequence). The CDR3 sequence is 13 residues long. V was shortened by 3 bases and J by 3 bases, with 8 bases between the two germline ends. CDR3 sequence: CATSSVLDTEAFF. The CDR3 nucleotides are TGTGCCACCAGCAGCGTGTTGGACACTGAAGCTTTCTTT.

As to this clonotype: This clone may be a read error of a much larger clone one base away. V is TRBV7-9 and J is TRBJ1-2; D ambiguous. V dropped 5 bases and J dropped 5 bases, with 15 bases sitting between them. Germline lookup yields CDR1 SEHNR and CDR2 FQNEAQ (reference sequence). The CDR3 is 14 amino acids. The CDR3, as DNA: TGTGCCAGCAGCCTCACCAGCGCATTGTATGGCTACACCTTC. The encoded protein is CASSLTSALYGYTF.

This chain joins TRBV20-1 and TRBJ2-6; TRBD2 matches 9 bases. The ends lost 3 bases at V and 8 bases at J; junction bases unmatched: 8. The CDR3 contains 15 residues. Germline V lookup: CDR1 DFQATT, CDR2 SNEGSKA (reference sequence). Here the CDR3 reads CSARLAGRGTNVLTF. CDR3 bases: TGCAGTGCTAGGCTAGCGGGACGAGGGACCAACGTCCTGACTTTC.

Remarks on this clonotype: The conserved final phenylalanine or tryptophan is absent from the CDR3, which likely points to a read error. The DNA is left out, because the CDR3 cannot be placed on it with certainty; the CDR3 is given as TCRdb lists it. The chain uses TRBV19 and TRBJ2-2; the table's D call TRBD2 went unverified against the DNA. The CDR3 numbers 15 amino acids, ends counted. Germline lookup yields CDR1 LNHDA and CDR2 SQIVND (reference sequence). This CDR3 is CATSGLALKTGELFG.

As to this clonotype: A read error may produce the germline difference seen at one junction end. This chain joins TRBV13 and TRBJ2-3; 10 positions agree with TRBD2. CDR1 PRHDT and CDR2 FYEKMQ come from the germline V gene (reference sequence). This CDR3 has 18 residues. The CDR3 DNA sequence: TGTGTCAGCAGCTCATCAAAGCGGGGGGGCCTGAGCACAGATACGCAGTATTTT. This gives the protein CVSSSSKRGGLSTDTQYF.

The chain recombines TRBV25-1 with TRBJ2-7; weak D call: TRBD2 (6 bases). V dropped 6 bases and J dropped 5 bases, with 11 bases sitting between them. In germline, CDR1 is MGHDK, CDR2 SYGVNS. The CDR3 is 12 residues long. The CDR3 DNA sequence: TGTGCCAGCAGGGACTACACGGACGAGCAGTACTTC. Translated, it gives CASRDYTDEQYF.

As to this clonotype: One end of the junction is discordant with germline, which a read error may explain. The V and J genes are TRBV11-2 and TRBJ2-7; 11 bases are shared with TRBD1. Germline V gives CDR1 SGHAT, CDR2 FQNNGV. The CDR3 contains 16 residues. CDR3 sequence: CTSSAPGTGGTYEQYF. CDR3 coding DNA: TGTACCAGCAGCGCCCCCGGGACAGGGGGAACCTACGAGCAGTACTTC.

The chain combines TRBV5-4 with TRBJ1-2, with 9 positions matching TRBD1. The CDR3 is made up of 13 amino acids. Trimming at V came to 4 bases and at J to 8 bases, leaving 6 bases not matched to a gene. Germline lookup yields CDR1 SGHNT and CDR2 YYREEE (reference sequence). The CDR3 nucleotides read TGTGCCAGCAGCCAGAGGACAGGGGAAGGCTACACCTTC. Translation: CASSQRTGEGYTF.

This chain joins TRBV7-2 and TRBJ1-2; possible D gene TRBD1, 6 bases. Germline lookup yields CDR1 SGHTA and CDR2 FQGNSA. Trimming pared 6 bases from V and 3 bases from J, leaving 14 bases between. The CDR3 spans 14 residues. CDR3 loop: CASSAERGDYGYTF. CDR3 bases: TGTGCCAGCAGTGCGGAGAGGGGGGACTATGGCTACACCTTC.

This clonotype has a count of ten or more. The rearrangement joins TRBV19 to TRBJ2-7; D possibly corresponds to TRBD1 (6 bases). The CDR3 sequence is 12 residues long. Germline values: CDR1 LNHDA, CDR2 SQIVND (reference sequence). V lost 6 bases to trimming and J lost 9 bases, with 15 bases between them. CDR3 sequence: CASSGMQGWQYF. Written as DNA, the CDR3 is TGTGCCAGTAGCGGAATGCAGGGGTGGCAGTACTTC.

This rearrangement joins TRBV2 to TRBJ1-2, with a possible D match to TRBD1 (5 bases). Germline CDR1 and CDR2: SNHLY and FYNNEI. CDR3 length: 15 amino acids. V dropped 8 bases and J dropped 8 bases, with 24 bases sitting between them. CDR3 in amino acids: CASRLGMAGRIGYTF. The DNA for the CDR3 is TGTGCCAGCCGACTGGGTATGGCAGGGAGAATCGGCTACACCTTC.

V and J are TRBV12-3 or TRBV12-4 and TRBJ2-1; 9 positions match TRBD2. Trimming at V came to 11 bases and at J to 7 bases, leaving 12 bases not matched to a gene. The CDR3 contains 14 residues. The CDR3 spells CASGVSGGSNEQFF. For the CDR3, the DNA is TGTGCCTCCGGGGTTAGCGGGGGAAGTAATGAGCAGTTCTTC.

This clonotype was recorded at least ten times. The CDR3 nucleotides are TGTGCCAGCAGAAAGGGGGGTGAAGCTTTCTTT. Translated, it gives CASRKGGEAFF. The rearrangement uses TRBV6-5 and TRBJ1-1; possible D gene TRBD1, 6 bases. Trimming left V 6 bases short and J 7 bases short, with 9 bases between. CDR1 is MNHEY and CDR2 is SVGAGI in the germline V gene. The CDR3 totals 11 residues.

This chain connects TRBV12-3 or TRBV12-4 to TRBJ2-5, with D unclear. V dropped 5 bases and J dropped 5 bases, with 15 bases sitting between them. CDR3 length: 14 amino acids. In DNA form, the CDR3 reads TGTGCCAGCAGTACCTCGTCTGTGGGGGAGACCCAGTACTTC. This gives the protein CASSTSSVGETQYF.

To note about this clonotype: A read error is likely, as this CDR3 ends without the conserved phenylalanine or tryptophan. V gene TRBV5-1 combines with J gene TRBJ2-5; 7 bases agree with TRBD2. The J segment lost 5 bases and the V segment lost 4 bases, leaving 11 bases of the junction unmatched. CDR3 length equals 15 residues. Germline lookup yields CDR1 SGHRS and CDR2 YFSETQ. The DNA of the CDR3 is TGCGCCAGCAGCGCCCGGGCTAGCGGATCGGAGACCCAGTACTCC. It yields the protein CASSARASGSETQYS.

The V and J genes are TRBV5-4 and TRBJ1-4; 7 nucleotides match TRBD1. The CDR3 has 14 residues. In germline, CDR1 is SGHNT, CDR2 YYREEE (reference sequence). The trim removed 4 bases at V and 5 bases at J, leaving 5 bases unmatched. The DNA of the CDR3 is TGTGCCAGCAGCCATGGACAGGAGAATGAAAAACTGTTTTTT. This encodes CASSHGQENEKLFF.

Note on this clonotype: At one boundary the junction diverges from the germline segment, which might be a read error. CDR3 amino acids: CASSLEGGIYEEYF. The CDR3, as DNA: TGTGCCAGCAGCTTAGAGGGGGGGATCTACGAGGAGTACTTC. The chain is built from TRBV9 and TRBJ2-7, with D tentatively TRBD2 (7 bases). The CDR3 length is 14 residues. Per germline, CDR1 SGDLS and CDR2 YYNGEE.

This clonotype appeared many times. The chain carries TRBV5-1 and TRBJ1-5; a weak D match, TRBD1 (5 bases). V was shortened by 4 bases and J by 2 bases, with 10 bases between the two germline ends. CDR3 length: 14 amino acids. CDR1 and CDR2 (germline): SGHRS, YFSETQ. Here the CDR3 reads CASSPSGGNQPQHF. DNA for the CDR3: TGCGCCAGCAGCCCATCGGGGGGCAATCAGCCCCAGCATTTT.

This sequence joins TRBV20-1 and TRBJ2-5; TRBD1 is a possible D gene (5 bases). Trimming removed 4 bases at V and 6 bases at J, with 18 bases between. Germline values: CDR1 DFQATT, CDR2 SNEGSKA (reference sequence). The CDR3 totals 14 residues. The CDR3 is CSATARATDKTQYF. The CDR3 DNA follows: TGCAGTGCTACCGCCAGGGCCACGGATAAGACCCAGTACTTC.

The J gene is TRBJ2-3, the V gene TRBV7-3, with 10 positions matching TRBD2. CDR3 size: 15 residues. The V segment lost 3 bases and the J segment 3 bases; nucleotides outside the gene matches: 3. Germline V gives CDR1 SGHTA, CDR2 FQGTGA. CDR3 sequence: CASSLGSGGTDTQYF. The CDR3 DNA sequence: TGTGCCAGCAGCTTGGGTAGCGGGGGGACAGATACGCAGTATTTT.